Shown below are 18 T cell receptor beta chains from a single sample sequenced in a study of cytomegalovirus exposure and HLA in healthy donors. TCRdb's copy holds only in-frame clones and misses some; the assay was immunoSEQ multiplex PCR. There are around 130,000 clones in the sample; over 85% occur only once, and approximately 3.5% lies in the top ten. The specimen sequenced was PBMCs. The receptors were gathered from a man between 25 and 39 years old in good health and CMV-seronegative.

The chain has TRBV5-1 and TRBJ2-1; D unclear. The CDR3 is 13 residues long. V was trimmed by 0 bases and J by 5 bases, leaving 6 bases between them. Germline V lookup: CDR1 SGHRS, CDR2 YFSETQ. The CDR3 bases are TGCGCCAGCAGCTTGGTACCGGACAATGAGCAGTTCTTC. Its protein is CASSLVPDNEQFF.

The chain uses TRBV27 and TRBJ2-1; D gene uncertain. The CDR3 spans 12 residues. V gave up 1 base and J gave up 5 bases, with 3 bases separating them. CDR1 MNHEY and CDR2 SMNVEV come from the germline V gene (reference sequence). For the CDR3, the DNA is TGTGCCAGCAGTTTATTTAACAATGAGCAGTTCTTC. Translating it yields CASSLFNNEQFF.

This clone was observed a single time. The CDR3, as DNA: TGTGCCAGCAGCAACGGCGGGACGATATCTGGGGCCAACGTCCTGACTTTC. Protein: CASSNGGTISGANVLTF. This chain links TRBV21-1 with TRBJ2-6; no DNA check was done on the table's D call, TRBD2. TRBV21-1 is a pseudogene. CDR3 length: 17 amino acids.

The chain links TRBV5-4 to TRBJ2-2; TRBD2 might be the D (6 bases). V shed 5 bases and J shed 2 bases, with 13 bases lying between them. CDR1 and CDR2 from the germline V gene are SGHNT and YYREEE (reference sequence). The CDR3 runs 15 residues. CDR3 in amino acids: CASRGGVENTGELFF. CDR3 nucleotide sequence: TGTGCCAGCAGGGGAGGAGTGGAAAACACCGGGGAGCTGTTTTTT.

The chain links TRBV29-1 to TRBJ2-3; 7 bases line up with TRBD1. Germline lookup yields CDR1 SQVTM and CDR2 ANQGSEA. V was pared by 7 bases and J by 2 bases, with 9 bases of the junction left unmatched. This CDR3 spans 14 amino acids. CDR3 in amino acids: CSGDRVPATDTQYF. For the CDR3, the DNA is TGCAGCGGTGACAGGGTTCCTGCCACAGATACGCAGTATTTT.

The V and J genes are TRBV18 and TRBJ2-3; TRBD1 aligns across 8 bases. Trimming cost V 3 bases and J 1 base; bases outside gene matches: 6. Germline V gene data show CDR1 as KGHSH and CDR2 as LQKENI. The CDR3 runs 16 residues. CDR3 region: CASSPRLGQGTDTQYF. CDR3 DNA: TGTGCCAGCTCACCCCGTTTGGGACAGGGCACAGATACGCAGTATTTT.

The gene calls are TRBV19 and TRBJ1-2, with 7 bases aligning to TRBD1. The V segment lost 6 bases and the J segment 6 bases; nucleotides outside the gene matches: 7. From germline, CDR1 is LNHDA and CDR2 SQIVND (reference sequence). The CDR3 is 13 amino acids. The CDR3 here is CASRDTGADGYTF. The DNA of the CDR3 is TGTGCCAGTAGGGACACAGGGGCAGATGGCTACACCTTC.

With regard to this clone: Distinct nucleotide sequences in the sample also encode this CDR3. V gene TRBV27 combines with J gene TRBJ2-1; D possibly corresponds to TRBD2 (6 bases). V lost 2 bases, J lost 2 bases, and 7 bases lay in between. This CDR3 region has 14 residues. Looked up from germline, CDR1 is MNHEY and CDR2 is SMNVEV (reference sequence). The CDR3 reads CASSLAGPYNEQFF. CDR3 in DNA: TGTGCCAGCAGTTTAGCGGGGCCCTACAATGAGCAGTTCTTC.

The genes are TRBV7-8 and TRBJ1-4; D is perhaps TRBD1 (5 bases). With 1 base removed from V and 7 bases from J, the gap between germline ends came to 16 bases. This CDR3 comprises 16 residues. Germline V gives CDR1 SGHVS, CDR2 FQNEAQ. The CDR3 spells CASSLVGGIGFEKLFF. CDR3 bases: TGTGCCAGCAGCTTAGTTGGGGGGATCGGTTTTGAAAAACTGTTTTTT.

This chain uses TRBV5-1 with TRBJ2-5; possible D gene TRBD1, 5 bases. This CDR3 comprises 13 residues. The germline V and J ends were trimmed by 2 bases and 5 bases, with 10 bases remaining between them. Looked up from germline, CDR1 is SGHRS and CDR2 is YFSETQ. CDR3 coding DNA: TGCGCCAGCAGCTTAAGGGGTCGGGAGACCCAGTACTTC. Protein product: CASSLRGRETQYF.

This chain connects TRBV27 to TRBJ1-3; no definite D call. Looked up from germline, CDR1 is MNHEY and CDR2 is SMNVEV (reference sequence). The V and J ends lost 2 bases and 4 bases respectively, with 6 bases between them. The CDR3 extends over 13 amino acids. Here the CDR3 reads CASSLTLGNTIYF. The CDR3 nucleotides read TGTGCCAGCAGTTTAACTCTGGGAAACACCATATATTTT.

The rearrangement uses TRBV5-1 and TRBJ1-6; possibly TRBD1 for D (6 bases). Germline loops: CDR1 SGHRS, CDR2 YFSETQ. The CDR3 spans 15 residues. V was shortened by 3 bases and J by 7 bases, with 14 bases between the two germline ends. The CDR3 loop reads CASSYPDRQNSPLHF. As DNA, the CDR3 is TGCGCCAGCAGCTATCCCGACAGGCAGAATTCACCCCTCCACTTT. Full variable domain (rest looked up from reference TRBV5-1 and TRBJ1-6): KAGVTQTPRYLIKTRGQQVTLSCSPISGHRSVSWYQQTPGQGLQFLFEYFSETQRNKGNFPGRFSGRQFSNSRSEMNVSTLELGDSALYLCASSYPDRQNSPLHFGNGTRLTVT.

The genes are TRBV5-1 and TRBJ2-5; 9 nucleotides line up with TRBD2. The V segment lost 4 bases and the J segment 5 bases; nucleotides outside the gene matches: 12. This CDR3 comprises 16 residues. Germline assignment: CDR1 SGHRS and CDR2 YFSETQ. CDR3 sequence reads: CASSGSGTSRGETQYF. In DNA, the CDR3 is TGCGCCAGCAGCGGGTCCGGGACTAGCCGAGGGGAGACCCAGTACTTC.

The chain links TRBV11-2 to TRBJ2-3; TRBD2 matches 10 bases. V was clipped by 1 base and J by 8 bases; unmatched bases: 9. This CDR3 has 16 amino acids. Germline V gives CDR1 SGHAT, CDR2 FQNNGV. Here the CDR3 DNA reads TGTGCCAGCAGCTTAGTGGCTCTAGCGGGAGAGTTTACGCAGTATTTT. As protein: CASSLVALAGEFTQYF.

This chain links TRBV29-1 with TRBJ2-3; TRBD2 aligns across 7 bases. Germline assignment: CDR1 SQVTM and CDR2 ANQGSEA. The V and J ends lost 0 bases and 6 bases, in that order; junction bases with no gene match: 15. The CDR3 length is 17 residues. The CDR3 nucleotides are TGCAGCGTTGAAGAAATAGAGCGGGGCCCACTAGTGGATACGCAGTATTTT. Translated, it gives CSVEEIERGPLVDTQYF.

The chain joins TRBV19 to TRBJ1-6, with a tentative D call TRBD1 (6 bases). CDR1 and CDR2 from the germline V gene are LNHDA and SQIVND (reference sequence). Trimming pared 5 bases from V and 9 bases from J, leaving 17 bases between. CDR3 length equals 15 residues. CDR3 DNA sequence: TGTGCCAGTAGTCTACTACAGGGTTCCAGTTCACCCCTCCACTTT. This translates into CASSLLQGSSSPLHF.

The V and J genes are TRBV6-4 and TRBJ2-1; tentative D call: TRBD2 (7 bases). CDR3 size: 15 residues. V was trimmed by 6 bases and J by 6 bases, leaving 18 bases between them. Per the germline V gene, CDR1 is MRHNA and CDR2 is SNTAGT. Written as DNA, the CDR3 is TGTGCCAGCAGCTCGGACAGCGGGGTAACCAATGAGCAGTTCTTC. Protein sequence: CASSSDSGVTNEQFF.

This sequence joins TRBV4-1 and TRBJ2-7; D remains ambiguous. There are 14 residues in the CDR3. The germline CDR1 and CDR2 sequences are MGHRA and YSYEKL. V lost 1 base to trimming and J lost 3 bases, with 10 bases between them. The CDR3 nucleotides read TGCGCCAGCAGCCAAGTGCTAGTCGTCTACGAGCAGTACTTC. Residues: CASSQVLVVYEQYF.